Shown below are 20 T cell receptor beta chains from a single sample sequenced in a study of blood T cell repertoires in COVID-19. Here immunoSEQ multiplex PCR was the method, and the copy in TCRdb shows in-frame clones only, minus some. Of about 110,000 clones listed, over 65% are singletons. What was sequenced was peripheral blood. Source of these receptors: a woman aged 80 or older with acute or convalescent COVID-19.

The sample holds a few counts of this clone. The chain combines TRBV30 with TRBJ1-6, with no clear D. CDR1 is GTSNPN and CDR2 is SVGIG in the germline V gene (reference sequence). The CDR3 sequence is 11 residues long. V shed 3 bases and J shed 8 bases, with 5 bases lying between them. The DNA of the CDR3 is TGTGCCTGGAGACGGGATTCACCCCTCCACTTT. This translates into CAWRRDSPLHF.

The chain couples TRBV20-1 to TRBJ2-1; D is uncertain. V was shortened by 3 bases and J by 6 bases, with 6 bases between the two germline ends. The CDR3 consists of 11 residues. The V gene's germline CDR1 is DFQATT and CDR2 SNEGSKA (reference sequence). CDR3 sequence (DNA): TGCAGTGCTAGTCTGTTCAATGAGCAGTTCTTC. Translated, it gives CSASLFNEQFF.

This clone was detected a few times. This specimen includes other DNA sequences encoding the same CDR3. The J gene is TRBJ1-4, the V gene TRBV29-1, with 11 bases lining up with TRBD1. Trimming at V came to 6 bases and at J to 6 bases, leaving 0 bases not matched to a gene. CDR1 and CDR2 (germline): SQVTM, ANQGSEA. The CDR3 has 12 residues. The CDR3 region is CSVGQGDEKLFF. The CDR3 DNA reads as TGCAGCGTGGGACAGGGGGATGAAAAACTGTTTTTT. Supplemented by reference TRBV29-1 and TRBJ1-4, the full variable domain reads SAVISQKPSRDICQRGTSLTIQCQVDSQVTMMFWYRQQPGQSLTLIATANQGSEATYESGFVIDKFPISRPNLTFSTLTVSNMSPEDSSIYLCSVGQGDEKLFFGSGTQLSVL.

This clone was seen once. The chain employs TRBV10-2 and TRBJ2-6; tentative D call: TRBD1 (5 bases). The germline CDR1 and CDR2 sequences are WSHSY and SAAADI. V dropped 1 base and J dropped 0 bases, with 13 bases sitting between them. The CDR3 runs to 18 residues. CDR3: CASSEYGGDSSGANVLTF. CDR3 coding DNA: TGCGCCAGCAGTGAGTACGGCGGAGACAGCTCTGGGGCCAACGTCCTGACTTTC.

The chain joins TRBV5-1 to TRBJ1-4; 7 nucleotides align to TRBD1. CDR3 size: 14 residues. CDR1 and CDR2 from the germline V gene are SGHRS and YFSETQ. V was clipped by 0 bases and J by 8 bases; unmatched bases: 4. The CDR3: CASSLAGGREKLFF. CDR3 nucleotide sequence: TGCGCCAGCAGCTTGGCAGGGGGACGGGAAAAACTGTTTTTT.

This clone has only a few counts. The chain has TRBV30 and TRBJ1-2, with D possibly matching TRBD1 (6 bases). The CDR3 consists of 12 residues. V dropped 2 bases and J dropped 4 bases, with 8 bases sitting between them. Germline lookup yields CDR1 GTSNPN and CDR2 SVGIG (reference sequence). This chain's CDR3 is CAWSPTGYGYTF. The CDR3 DNA follows: TGTGCCTGGAGTCCGACAGGCTATGGCTACACCTTC.

The chain uses TRBV6-5 and TRBJ2-7; D not resolved. CDR3 length: 14 residues. Germline values: CDR1 MNHEY, CDR2 SVGAGI. The CDR3 loop reads CASRREATFPQFEV. In DNA form, the CDR3 reads TGTGCCAGCAGGAGAGAGGCTACTTTTCCCCAATTCGAGGTC.

The gene calls are TRBV15 and TRBJ1-6; D gene uncertain. CDR1 LNHNV and CDR2 YYDKDF come from the germline V gene (reference sequence). Trimming removed 0 bases from V and 3 bases from J, with 3 bases in between. The CDR3 is 14 residues long. The CDR3 sequence: CATSRDSYNSPLHF. CDR3 DNA: TGTGCCACCAGCAGAGATAGCTATAATTCACCCCTCCACTTT. The full variable domain, completed using reference TRBV15 and TRBJ1-6, is DAMVIQNPRYQVTQFGKPVTLSCSQTLNHNVMYWYQQKSSQAPKLLFHYYDKDFNNEADTPDNFQSRRPNTSFCFLDIRSPGLGDTAMYLCATSRDSYNSPLHFGNGTRLTVT.

This clone was picked up many times. The CDR3 region is CASSGQGAANQPQHF. The CDR3 coding sequence is TGTGCCAGCAGTGGACAGGGGGCGGCCAATCAGCCCCAGCATTTT. The chain combines TRBV2 with TRBJ1-5; 10 bases line up with TRBD1. The V gene end was trimmed by 4 bases and the J gene end by 3 bases; junction bases not matched to a gene: 3. Germline V gene sequence: CDR1 SNHLY, CDR2 FYNNEI. The CDR3 runs to 15 residues. The complete variable domain, with remaining parts taken from reference TRBV2 and TRBJ1-5, reads EPEVTQTPSHQVTQMGQEVILRCVPISNHLYFYWYRQILGQKVEFLVSFYNNEISEKSEIFDDQFSVERPDGSNFTLKIRSTKLEDSAMYFCASSGQGAANQPQHFGDGTRLSIL.

This clone was found once. The chain uses TRBV28 and TRBJ2-7, with a possible D match to TRBD1 (6 bases). Trimming left V 6 bases short and J 4 bases short, with 16 bases between. This CDR3 comprises 14 residues. Germline CDR1 is MDHEN and CDR2 is SYDVKM. CDR3: CASRRWEQGYEQYF. CDR3 nucleotide sequence: TGTGCCAGCAGAAGATGGGAACAGGGTTACGAGCAGTACTTC.

This clone has only one observation. The chain employs TRBV5-1 and TRBJ2-3; the match to TRBD2 covers 10 bases. Germline V CDR1 and CDR2: SGHRS, YFSETQ. This CDR3 has 15 residues. After removal of 0 bases from V and 5 bases from J, the junction contained 3 bases not matched to a gene. CDR3 amino acids: CASSLVPSGRDTQYF. The CDR3 DNA reads TGCGCCAGCAGCTTGGTACCTAGCGGGAGAGATACGCAGTATTTT. Looking up the rest from reference TRBV5-1 and TRBJ2-3 gives the full variable domain: KAGVTQTPRYLIKTRGQQVTLSCSPISGHRSVSWYQQTPGQGLQFLFEYFSETQRNKGNFPGRFSGRQFSNSRSEMNVSTLELGDSALYLCASSLVPSGRDTQYFGPGTRLTVL.

The rearrangement joins TRBV5-4 to TRBJ1-2, with 11 positions matching TRBD1. With 4 bases clipped from V and 4 bases from J, the junction kept 6 bases outside the gene matches. The CDR3 is made up of 15 amino acids. In germline, CDR1 is SGHNT, CDR2 YYREEE (reference sequence). CDR3 residues: CASSIGQGAIYGYTF. The DNA for the CDR3 is TGTGCCAGCAGCATTGGACAGGGGGCGATCTATGGCTACACCTTC.

The J gene is TRBJ1-2, the V gene TRBV5-4; 9 bases agree with TRBD1. The CDR3 length is 14 residues. The germline V gene has CDR1 SGHNT and CDR2 YYREEE (reference sequence). V trimming: 5 bases; J trimming: 5 bases; junction bases outside the gene matches: 7. The CDR3 nucleotides are TGTGCCAGCAGTTATACAGGGGGCTCGTATGGCTACACCTTC. As protein: CASSYTGGSYGYTF.

The CDR3 is CASNRGETYEQYF. For the CDR3, the DNA is TGTGCCAGTAACAGGGGTGAGACCTACGAGCAGTACTTC. J is TRBJ2-7 and V is TRBV10-3, with TRBD1 matching 7 bases. The CDR3 covers 13 residues. CDR1 is ENHRY and CDR2 is SYGVKD in the germline V gene. V lost 10 bases and J lost 2; bases outside the gene matches: 8.

The rearrangement uses TRBV9 and TRBJ2-1, with D possibly matching TRBD1 (5 bases). Trimming cost V 0 bases and J 0 bases, with 10 bases left between them. Germline lookup yields CDR1 SGDLS and CDR2 YYNGEE. The CDR3 loop spans 16 amino acids. CDR3 protein: CASSVVQGSSYNEQFF. In DNA, the CDR3 is TGTGCCAGCAGCGTAGTTCAGGGCAGCTCCTACAATGAGCAGTTCTTC. The variable domain in full, completed from reference TRBV9 and TRBJ2-1, reads DSGVTQTPKHLITATGQRVTLRCSPRSGDLSVYWYQQSLDQGLQFLIQYYNGEERAKGNILERFSAQQFPDLHSELNLSSLELGDSALYFCASSVVQGSSYNEQFFGPGTRLTVL.

This chain uses TRBV19 with TRBJ2-3; 8 bases map to TRBD2. V was pared by 3 bases and J by 11 bases, with 19 bases of the junction left unmatched. The CDR3 totals 17 residues. The germline V gene encodes CDR1 LNHDA and CDR2 SQIVND (reference sequence). The CDR3 sequence is CASSIPPGGGRGVGQYF. The CDR3, as DNA: TGTGCCAGTAGTATCCCCCCCGGGGGGGGGCGCGGGGTTGGGCAGTATTTT.

This sequence joins TRBV6-5 and TRBJ1-1, with no clear D. The CDR3 contains 16 residues. With 0 bases removed from V and 0 bases from J, the gap between germline ends came to 11 bases. Germline lookup yields CDR1 MNHEY and CDR2 SVGAGI. The CDR3 region has the DNA TGTGCCAGCAGTTACTCGAGAGGGTCCATGAACACTGAAGCTTTCTTT. Protein sequence: CASSYSRGSMNTEAFF.

The rearrangement links TRBV2 to TRBJ2-7; TRBD2 aligns across 7 bases. The CDR3 has 11 amino acids. Trimming took 8 bases from V and 3 from J; bases not matched to a gene: 1. Germline CDR1 is SNHLY and CDR2 is FYNNEI. The CDR3: CASRTSYEQYF. The CDR3 DNA is TGTGCCAGCCGGACTAGCTACGAGCAGTACTTC.

V is TRBV28 and J is TRBJ2-3, with D possibly TRBD2 on 6 matching bases. CDR1 MDHEN and CDR2 SYDVKM come from the germline V gene. V was shortened by 6 bases and J by 2 bases, with 18 bases between the two germline ends. The CDR3 consists of 16 residues. The DNA for the CDR3 is TGTGCCAGCAGAGGCCTACCGGGACTTGACACAGATACGCAGTATTTT. Translating it yields CASRGLPGLDTDTQYF.

In its sample, this clone was seen once. The chain links TRBV9 to TRBJ2-3; D is unclear. With 1 base removed from V and 2 bases from J, the gap between germline ends came to 14 bases. Looked up from germline, CDR1 is SGDLS and CDR2 is YYNGEE. This CDR3 is built from 16 residues. In DNA form, the CDR3 reads TGTGCCAGCAGCGTATCTTCGATAGCTACCACAGATACGCAGTATTTT. It encodes CASSVSSIATTDTQYF. The full variable domain, with the rest looked up from reference TRBV9 and TRBJ2-3, is DSGVTQTPKHLITATGQRVTLRCSPRSGDLSVYWYQQSLDQGLQFLIQYYNGEERAKGNILERFSAQQFPDLHSELNLSSLELGDSALYFCASSVSSIATTDTQYFGPGTRLTVL.